This passage covers 9 T cell receptor beta chains from one sample sequenced in a study of cytotoxic CD8 clonotypes in ibrutinib-treated CLL. The method was immunoSEQ multiplex PCR; TCRdb's version includes in-frame clones alone and lacks a portion of them. The sample carries over 70,000 clones, about 85% recorded once. Specimen: PBMCs, collected after 12 months of ibrutinib treatment. The receptor set was obtained from a human donor with chronic lymphocytic leukemia.

The chain links TRBV27 to TRBJ1-5, with D tentatively TRBD1 (6 bases). Trimming shortened V by 7 bases and J by 0 bases, and 13 bases separated the two germline ends. Germline V CDR1 and CDR2: MNHEY, SMNVEV (reference sequence). The CDR3 length is 15 residues. CDR3 region: CASTKGGDSNQPQHF. The DNA of the CDR3 is TGTGCCAGCACGAAAGGGGGGGATAGCAATCAGCCCCAGCATTTT.

This clone occurred once. The V and J genes are TRBV7-3 and TRBJ2-3; D is unclear. The CDR3 spans 12 residues. Germline V gene data show CDR1 as SGHTA and CDR2 as FQGTGA. Trimming stripped 5 bases from V and 6 bases from J, with 9 bases between. As DNA, the CDR3 is TGTGCCAGCAGCCCTGACTTCGATACGCAGTATTTT. Encoded protein: CASSPDFDTQYF. Based on the CDR3 plus reference TRBV7-3 and TRBJ2-3, the full variable domain is GAGVSQTPSNKVTEKGKYVELRCDPISGHTALYWYRQSLGQGPEFLIYFQGTGAADDSGLPNDRFFAVRPEGSVSTLKIQRTERGDSAVYLCASSPDFDTQYFGPGTRLTVL.

V gene TRBV25-1 combines with J gene TRBJ1-5; 7 bases line up with TRBD1. Germline V gives CDR1 MGHDK, CDR2 SYGVNS. Losses at the gene ends were 1 base for V and 5 bases for J; bases not matched to a gene: 8. The CDR3 covers 16 residues. CDR3 in amino acids: CASSELVDRFHQPQHF. Written as DNA, the CDR3 is TGTGCCAGCAGTGAATTGGTGGACAGGTTCCATCAGCCCCAGCATTTT. Full variable domain (outside the CDR3, taken from reference TRBV25-1 and TRBJ1-5): EADIYQTPRYLVIGTGKKITLECSQTMGHDKMYWYQQDPGMELHLIHYSYGVNSTEKGDLSSESTVSRIRTEHFPLTLESARPSHTSQYLCASSELVDRFHQPQHFGDGTRLSIL.

J is TRBJ1-1 and V is TRBV2; the D gene is possibly TRBD1 (5 bases). The V gene's germline CDR1 is SNHLY and CDR2 FYNNEI. With 0 bases removed from V and 5 bases from J, the gap between germline ends came to 10 bases. This CDR3 has 14 residues. Here the CDR3 reads CASSEAGGGTEAFF. Written as DNA, the CDR3 is TGTGCCAGCAGTGAAGCGGGCGGGGGGACTGAAGCTTTCTTT.

This sequence joins TRBV7-3 and TRBJ2-3; 11 bases fit TRBD1. The CDR3 consists of 16 residues. The germline gives CDR1 SGHTA, CDR2 FQGTGA. V was pared by 2 bases and J by 7 bases, with 8 bases of the junction left unmatched. The CDR3 DNA sequence: TGTGCCAGCAGCTTAGTACCGGACAGGGGGCGAAATACGCAGTATTTT. This translates into CASSLVPDRGRNTQYF.

The V gene is TRBV7-3, the J gene TRBJ2-5, with no clear D. Per the germline V gene, CDR1 is SGHTA and CDR2 is FQGTGA. The CDR3 sequence is 14 residues long. Trimming removed 3 bases at V and 2 bases at J, with 10 bases between. DNA for the CDR3: TGTGCCAGCAGCTTGTCCGGTGTTCAAGAGACCCAGTACTTC. Translating it yields CASSLSGVQETQYF.

V and J are TRBV7-3 and TRBJ2-2, with D tentatively TRBD1 or TRBD2 (5 bases each). The V end lost 1 base, the J end lost 4 bases, and 13 bases lay between the germline ends. The CDR3 extends over 16 amino acids. The V gene's germline CDR1 is SGHTA and CDR2 FQGTGA. CDR3 amino acids: CASSLNGPGATGELFF. The DNA for the CDR3 is TGTGCCAGCAGCTTAAATGGGCCCGGGGCCACCGGGGAGCTGTTTTTT.

This clone turned up a few times. The rearrangement links TRBV6-5 to TRBJ1-5; D is undetermined. V lost 2 bases to trimming and J lost 5 bases, with 7 bases between them. This CDR3 is built from 13 residues. Germline V lookup: CDR1 MNHEY, CDR2 SVGAGI. Here the CDR3 DNA reads TGTGCCAGCAGTTACAGGCTCGATCAGCCCCAGCATTTT. It translates to CASSYRLDQPQHF.

The J gene is TRBJ1-1, the V gene TRBV6-5; TRBD1 agrees at 11 bases. J gave up 4 bases and V 4 bases, and 5 bases lay outside the gene matches. The CDR3 length is 15 residues. Germline lookup yields CDR1 MNHEY and CDR2 SVGAGI. CDR3 coding DNA: TGTGCCAGCAGTTCCCCCGGGACAGGGGGCACTGAAGCTTTCTTT. Its protein product is CASSSPGTGGTEAFF.